What follows are 15 T cell receptor beta chains derived from one specimen sequenced in a study of T cells in Graves' hyperthyroidism and ophthalmopathy. RNA transcripts yielded amplified TCR beta CDR3 regions. Primed by the HTBI set, a first-round RT-PCR was run on the TCR CDR3. TCRdb recomputed calls from the multiplex PCR reads with MiXCR, one row per CDR3 protein. The sample consists of hundreds of thousands of distinct CDR3 sequences, 20% to 25% of them appearing once. Sequencing was done on a sample of blood. These TCRs come from a man under 40 with Graves' ophthalmopathy.

This clonotype has just a few counts. The V gene is TRBV19, the J gene TRBJ2-3, with TRBD1 matching over 7 bases. The CDR3 extends over 13 amino acids. V trimming: 3 bases; J trimming: 4 bases; junction bases outside the gene matches: 1. Germline V gene lookup returns CDR1 LNHDA and CDR2 SQIVND (reference sequence). CDR3 nucleotide sequence: TGTGCCAGTAGTATCCAGGGGGCAGATACGCAGTATTTT. This translates into CASSIQGADTQYF.

The J gene is TRBJ2-7, the V gene TRBV6-2 or TRBV6-3; TRBD1 agrees at 8 bases. The CDR3 is 13 amino acids. With V trimmed by 5 bases and J by 5 bases, 5 bases remained unmatched. Germline V CDR1 and CDR2: MNHEY, SVGEGT. CDR3 loop: CASSRTGKNEQYF. CDR3 nucleotides: TGTGCCAGCAGTCGGACAGGGAAGAACGAGCAGTACTTC.

The chain joins TRBV7-6 to TRBJ2-1; no definite D call. There are 13 residues in the CDR3. CDR1 is SGHVS and CDR2 is FNYEAQ in the germline V gene. Trimming took 0 bases from V and 7 from J, leaving 7 bases between them. CDR3: CASSLADLNEQFF. CDR3 DNA sequence: TGTGCCAGCAGCTTAGCGGATTTGAATGAGCAGTTCTTC.

The CDR3 loop is CASSAFSETGFYEQYF. CDR3 in DNA: TGTGCCAGCAGCGCGTTCTCCGAGACAGGGTTCTACGAGCAGTACTTC. V gene TRBV9 combines with J gene TRBJ2-7; 7 bases map to TRBD1. With 3 bases clipped from V and 3 bases from J, the junction kept 12 bases outside the gene matches. The CDR3 sequence is 16 residues long. Germline loops: CDR1 SGDLS, CDR2 YYNGEE.

The V and J genes are TRBV6-5 and TRBJ2-1; 9 positions agree with TRBD1. J lost 4 bases, V lost 0 bases, and 7 bases had no gene match. Germline loops: CDR1 MNHEY, CDR2 SVGAGI. The CDR3 runs to 17 residues. CDR3 protein: CASSYSPGQGNYNEQFF. CDR3 DNA sequence: TGTGCCAGCAGTTACTCGCCGGGACAGGGAAATTACAATGAGCAGTTCTTC.

The chain joins TRBV19 to TRBJ2-7, with 11 bases matching TRBD2. Germline V gives CDR1 LNHDA, CDR2 SQIVND (reference sequence). This CDR3 contains 15 residues. V was clipped by 2 bases and J by 5 bases; unmatched bases: 5. In DNA, the CDR3 is TGTGCCAGTAGTATATCCACTAGCGGGAGCAACGAGCAGTACTTC. This gives the protein CASSISTSGSNEQYF.

The V gene is TRBV6-1, the J gene TRBJ1-6, with unresolved D. Trimming shortened V by 6 bases and J by 6 bases, and 3 bases separated the two germline ends. The germline gives CDR1 MNHNS, CDR2 SASEGT. The length of the CDR3 is 11 residues. The CDR3 DNA reads as TGTGCCAGCAGGGCTAATTCACCCCTCCACTTT. Protein product: CASRANSPLHF.

This chain links TRBV3-1 with TRBJ1-5, with no clear D. V lost 2 bases, J lost 2 bases, and 10 bases lay in between. Germline loops: CDR1 LGHDT, CDR2 YNNKEL (reference sequence). The CDR3 contains 15 residues. In DNA, the CDR3 is TGTGCCAGCAGCCAATCGAGTGTTGGCAATCAGCCCCAGCATTTT. This gives the protein CASSQSSVGNQPQHF. Using reference TRBV3-1 and TRBJ1-5 for the parts outside the CDR3, the full variable domain is DTAVSQTPKYLVTQMGNDKSIKCEQNLGHDTMYWYKQDSKKFLKIMFSYNNKELIINETVPNRFSPKSPDKAHLNLHINSLELGDSAVYFCASSQSSVGNQPQHFGDGTRLSIL.

At least ten counts were recorded for this clonotype. This sequence joins TRBV20-1 and TRBJ2-7; D is unresolved. CDR1 and CDR2 from the germline V gene are DFQATT and SNEGSKA (reference sequence). CDR3 length: 15 amino acids. Trimming removed 1 base at V and 0 bases at J, with 13 bases between. DNA of the CDR3: TGCAGTGCTAGAGTTCCGGAGAGACCCTCCTACGAGCAGTACTTC. Protein: CSARVPERPSYEQYF.

In its sample, this clonotype was seen many times. V and J are TRBV13 and TRBJ1-2; TRBD1 matches at 8 bases. Looked up from germline, CDR1 is PRHDT and CDR2 is FYEKMQ (reference sequence). V was clipped by 3 bases and J by 4 bases; unmatched bases: 7. This CDR3 comprises 15 residues. The CDR3 reads CASSLGQDGSYGYTF. CDR3 bases: TGTGCCAGCAGCTTGGGACAGGACGGAAGCTATGGCTACACCTTC.

There are many counts of this clonotype. In DNA, the CDR3 is TGCAGTGCCCCCGGAGGGGCTCGCCTTTACACAGATACGCAGTATTTT. Translating it yields CSAPGGARLYTDTQYF. V and J are TRBV20-1 and TRBJ2-3; D possibly corresponds to TRBD2 (6 bases). V lost 6 bases and J 2 bases, leaving 21 bases between the germline ends. Germline assignment: CDR1 DFQATT and CDR2 SNEGSKA (reference sequence). The CDR3 covers 16 residues.

The chain joins TRBV9 to TRBJ2-2, with D hard to call. The CDR3 is made up of 13 amino acids. Germline loops: CDR1 SGDLS, CDR2 YYNGEE. Deletions cut 1 base from V and 3 bases from J, with 4 bases between. CDR3 in amino acids: CASSVRYTGELFF. The CDR3 region has the DNA TGTGCCAGCAGCGTAAGATACACCGGGGAGCTGTTTTTT.

This clonotype was observed many times. The gene calls are TRBV20-1 and TRBJ2-1; D is uncertain. Trimming took off 6 bases at V and 0 bases at J, with 12 bases between the two ends. Germline V gene lookup returns CDR1 DFQATT and CDR2 SNEGSKA (reference sequence). The CDR3 runs 14 residues. CDR3 nucleotide sequence: TGCAGTGCCCCTGGAGTCCGCTCCTACAATGAGCAGTTCTTC. It yields the protein CSAPGVRSYNEQFF.

This clonotype came up many times. The chain uses TRBV28 and TRBJ1-2, with D unclear. Per the germline V gene, CDR1 is MDHEN and CDR2 is SYDVKM. Trimming shortened V by 4 bases and J by 1 base, and 10 bases separated the two germline ends. The CDR3 loop spans 14 amino acids. The CDR3 is CASSSYLINYGYTF. CDR3 nucleotides: TGTGCCAGCAGTTCCTATCTCATTAACTATGGCTACACCTTC.

This clonotype occurred a few times. The V and J genes are TRBV6-1 and TRBJ2-1; D is perhaps TRBD1 or TRBD2 (5 bases each). V dropped 5 bases and J dropped 0 bases, with 14 bases sitting between them. The CDR3 is 16 residues long. Germline V CDR1 and CDR2: MNHNS, SASEGT. The CDR3 loop reads CASSNGTGSSYNEQFF. DNA of the CDR3: TGTGCCAGCAGTAACGGGACGGGGAGCTCCTACAATGAGCAGTTCTTC.